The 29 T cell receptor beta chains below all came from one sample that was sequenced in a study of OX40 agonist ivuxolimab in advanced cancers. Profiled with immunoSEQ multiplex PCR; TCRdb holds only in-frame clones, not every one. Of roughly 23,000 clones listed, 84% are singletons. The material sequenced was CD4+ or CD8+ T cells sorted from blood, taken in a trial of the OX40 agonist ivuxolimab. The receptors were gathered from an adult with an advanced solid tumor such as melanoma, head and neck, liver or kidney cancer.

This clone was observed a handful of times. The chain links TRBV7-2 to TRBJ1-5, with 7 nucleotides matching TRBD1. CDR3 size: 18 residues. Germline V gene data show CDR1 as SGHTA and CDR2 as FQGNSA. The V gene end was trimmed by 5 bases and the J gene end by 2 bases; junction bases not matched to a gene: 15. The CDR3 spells CASSPRQGIGPGNQPQHF. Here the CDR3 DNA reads TGTGCCAGCAGCCCCAGACAGGGAATCGGTCCCGGCAATCAGCCCCAGCATTTT.

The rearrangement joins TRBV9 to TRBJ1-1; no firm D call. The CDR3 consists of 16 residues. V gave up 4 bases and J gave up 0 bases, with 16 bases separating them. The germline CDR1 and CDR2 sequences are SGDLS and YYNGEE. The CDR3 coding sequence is TGTGCCAGCAGCCCCAAGGTAGACATCATGAACACTGAAGCTTTCTTT. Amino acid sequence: CASSPKVDIMNTEAFF.

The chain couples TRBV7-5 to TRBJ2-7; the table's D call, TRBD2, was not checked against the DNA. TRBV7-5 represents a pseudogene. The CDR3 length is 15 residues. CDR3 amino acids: CARSLKTSGSDEQYF. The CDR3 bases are TGTGCCAGAAGCTTAAAGACTAGCGGGAGTGACGAGCAGTACTTC.

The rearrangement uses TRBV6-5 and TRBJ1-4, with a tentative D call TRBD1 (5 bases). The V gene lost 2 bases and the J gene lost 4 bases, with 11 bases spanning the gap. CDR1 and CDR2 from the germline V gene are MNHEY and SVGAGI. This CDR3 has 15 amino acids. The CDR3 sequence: CASSYDGGINEKLFF. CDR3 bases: TGTGCCAGCAGTTACGACGGGGGGATTAATGAAAAACTGTTTTTT.

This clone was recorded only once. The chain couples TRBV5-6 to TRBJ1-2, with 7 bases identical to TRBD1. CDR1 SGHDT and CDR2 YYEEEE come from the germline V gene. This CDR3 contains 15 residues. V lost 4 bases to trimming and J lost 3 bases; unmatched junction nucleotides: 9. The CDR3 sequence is CASSAETGVDYGYTF. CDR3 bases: TGTGCCAGCAGCGCGGAAACAGGGGTAGACTATGGCTACACCTTC.

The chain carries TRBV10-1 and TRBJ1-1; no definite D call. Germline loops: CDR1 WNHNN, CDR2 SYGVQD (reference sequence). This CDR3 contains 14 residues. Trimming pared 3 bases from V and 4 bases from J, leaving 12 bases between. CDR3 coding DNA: TGCGCCAGCAGTGATCAGGCTGCCGGCACTGAAGCTTTCTTT. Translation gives CASSDQAAGTEAFF.

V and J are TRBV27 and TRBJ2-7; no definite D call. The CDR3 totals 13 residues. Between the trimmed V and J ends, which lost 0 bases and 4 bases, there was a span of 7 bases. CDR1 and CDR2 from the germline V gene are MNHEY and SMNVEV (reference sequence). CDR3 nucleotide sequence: TGTGCCAGCAGTTTATCGAGCACATACGAGCAGTACTTC. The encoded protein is CASSLSSTYEQYF.

The CDR3 DNA follows: TGTGCCAGCAGCCCGTTCCGGGGGAATCAGCCCCAGCATTTT. Translating gives CASSPFRGNQPQHF. This rearrangement joins TRBV9 to TRBJ1-5, with a weak D call TRBD1 (5 bases). This CDR3 has 14 amino acids. CDR1 and CDR2 (germline): SGDLS, YYNGEE. The ends were cut back, 4 bases at V and 4 bases at J, with 12 bases in the middle.

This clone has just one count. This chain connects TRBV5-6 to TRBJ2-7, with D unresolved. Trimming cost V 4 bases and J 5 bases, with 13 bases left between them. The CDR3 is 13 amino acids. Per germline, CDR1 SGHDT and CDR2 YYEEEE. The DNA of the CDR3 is TGTGCCAGCAGCCAAGAGAACGGGCACGAGCAGTACTTC. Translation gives CASSQENGHEQYF.

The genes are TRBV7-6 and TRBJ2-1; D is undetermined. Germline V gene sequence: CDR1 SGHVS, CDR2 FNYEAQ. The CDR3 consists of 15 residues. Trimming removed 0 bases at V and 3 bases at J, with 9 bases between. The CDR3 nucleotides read TGTGCCAGCAGCTTAGCAGCCGGGTACTACAATGAGCAGTTCTTC. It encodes CASSLAAGYYNEQFF.

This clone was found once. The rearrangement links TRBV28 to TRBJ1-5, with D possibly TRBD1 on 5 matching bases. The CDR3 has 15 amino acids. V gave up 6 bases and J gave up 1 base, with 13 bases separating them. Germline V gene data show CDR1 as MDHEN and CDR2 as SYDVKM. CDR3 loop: CASRYLRDSNQPQHF. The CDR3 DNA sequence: TGTGCCAGCAGATACCTCCGGGACAGCAATCAGCCCCAGCATTTT.

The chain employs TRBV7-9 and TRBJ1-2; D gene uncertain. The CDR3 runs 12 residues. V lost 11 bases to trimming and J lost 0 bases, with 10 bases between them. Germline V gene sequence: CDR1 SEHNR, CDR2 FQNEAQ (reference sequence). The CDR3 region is CAGEVANYGYTF. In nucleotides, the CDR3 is TGTGCCGGGGAAGTGGCTAACTATGGCTACACCTTC.

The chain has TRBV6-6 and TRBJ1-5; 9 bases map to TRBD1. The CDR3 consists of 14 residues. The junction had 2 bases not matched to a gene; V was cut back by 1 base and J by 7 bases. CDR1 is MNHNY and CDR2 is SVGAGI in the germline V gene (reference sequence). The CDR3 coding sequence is TGTGCCAGCAGTTACTATACAGGGGGCCAGCCCCAGCATTTT. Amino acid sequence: CASSYYTGGQPQHF.

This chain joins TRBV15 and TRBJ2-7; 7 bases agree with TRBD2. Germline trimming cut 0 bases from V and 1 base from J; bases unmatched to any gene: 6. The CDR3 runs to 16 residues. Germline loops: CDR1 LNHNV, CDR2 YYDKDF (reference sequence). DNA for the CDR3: TGTGCCACCAGCAGAGAGGCGGGAGAAACGTCCTACGAGCAGTACTTC. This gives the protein CATSREAGETSYEQYF.

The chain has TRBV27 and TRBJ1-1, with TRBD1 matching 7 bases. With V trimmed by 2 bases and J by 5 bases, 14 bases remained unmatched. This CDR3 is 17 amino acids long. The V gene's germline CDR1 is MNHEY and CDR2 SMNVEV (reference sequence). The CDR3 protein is CASSLLLPTGSKTEAFF. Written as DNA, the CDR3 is TGTGCCAGCAGTTTACTTCTCCCGACAGGGTCGAAGACTGAAGCTTTCTTT.

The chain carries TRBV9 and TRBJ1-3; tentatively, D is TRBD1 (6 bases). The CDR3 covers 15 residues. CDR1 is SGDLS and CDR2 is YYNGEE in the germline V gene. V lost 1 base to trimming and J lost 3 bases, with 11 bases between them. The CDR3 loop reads CASSVSGAVGNTIYF. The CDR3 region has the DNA TGTGCCAGCAGCGTATCGGGGGCTGTTGGAAACACCATATATTTT.

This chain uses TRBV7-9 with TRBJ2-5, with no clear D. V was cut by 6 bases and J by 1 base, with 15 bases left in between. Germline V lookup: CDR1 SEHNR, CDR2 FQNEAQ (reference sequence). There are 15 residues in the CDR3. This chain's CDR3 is CASRASPRIQETQYF. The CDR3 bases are TGTGCCAGCAGGGCCAGCCCCAGGATCCAAGAGACCCAGTACTTC.

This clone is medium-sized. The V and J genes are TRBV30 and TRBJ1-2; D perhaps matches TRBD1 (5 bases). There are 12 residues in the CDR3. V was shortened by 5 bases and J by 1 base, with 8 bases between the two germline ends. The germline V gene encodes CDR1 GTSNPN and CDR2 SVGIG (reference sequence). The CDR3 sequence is CAWERGNYGYTF. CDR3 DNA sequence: TGTGCCTGGGAGAGGGGTAACTATGGCTACACCTTC. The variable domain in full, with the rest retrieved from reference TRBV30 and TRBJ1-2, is SQTIHQWPATLVQPVGSPLSLECTVEGTSNPNLYWYRQAAGRGLQLLFYSVGIGQISSEVPQNLSASRPQDRQFILSSKKLLLSDSGFYLCAWERGNYGYTFGSGTRLTVV.

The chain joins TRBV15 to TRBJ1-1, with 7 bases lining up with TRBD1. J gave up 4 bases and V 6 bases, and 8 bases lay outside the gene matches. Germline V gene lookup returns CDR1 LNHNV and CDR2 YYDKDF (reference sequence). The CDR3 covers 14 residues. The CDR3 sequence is CATRNRGSFTEAFF. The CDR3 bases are TGTGCCACCAGGAACAGGGGTTCTTTCACTGAAGCTTTCTTT.

CDR3 amino acids: CASIPGQSPYEQYF. DNA of the CDR3: TGTGCCAGCATCCCGGGACAGTCGCCCTACGAGCAGTACTTC. This chain links TRBV2 with TRBJ2-7; TRBD1 matches 7 bases. Germline CDR1 reads SNHLY; CDR2 reads FYNNEI. The CDR3 runs 14 residues. V gave up 7 bases and J gave up 2 bases; unmatched junction bases: 8.

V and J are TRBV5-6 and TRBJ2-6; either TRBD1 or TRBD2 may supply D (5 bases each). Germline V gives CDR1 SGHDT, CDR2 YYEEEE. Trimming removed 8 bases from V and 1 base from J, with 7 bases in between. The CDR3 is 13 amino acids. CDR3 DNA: TGTGCCAGTGGGGGATCTGGGGCCAACGTCCTGACTTTC. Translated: CASGGSGANVLTF.

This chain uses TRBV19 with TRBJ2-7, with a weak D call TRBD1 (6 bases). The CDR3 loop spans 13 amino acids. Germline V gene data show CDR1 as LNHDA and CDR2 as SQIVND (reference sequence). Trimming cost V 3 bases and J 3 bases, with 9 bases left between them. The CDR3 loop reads CASSIGTRYEQYF. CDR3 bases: TGTGCCAGTAGTATTGGGACACGCTACGAGCAGTACTTC.

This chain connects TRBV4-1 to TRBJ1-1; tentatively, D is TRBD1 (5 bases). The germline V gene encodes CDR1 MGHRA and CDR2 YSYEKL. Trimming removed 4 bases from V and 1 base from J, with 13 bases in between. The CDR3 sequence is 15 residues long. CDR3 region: CASSLRLGANTEAFF. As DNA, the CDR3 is TGCGCCAGCAGCCTAAGACTAGGGGCGAACACTGAAGCTTTCTTT.

The chain's CDR3 is CAWSADGQAYYGYTF. The CDR3 nucleotides are TGTGCCTGGAGCGCCGACGGGCAGGCTTACTATGGCTACACCTTC. V gene TRBV30 combines with J gene TRBJ1-2; D gene uncertain. The CDR3 is 15 residues long. Germline V lookup: CDR1 GTSNPN, CDR2 SVGIG (reference sequence). V shed 3 bases and J shed 3 bases, with 17 bases lying between them. Using reference TRBV30 and TRBJ1-2 for the parts outside the CDR3, the full variable domain is SQTIHQWPATLVQPVGSPLSLECTVEGTSNPNLYWYRQAAGRGLQLLFYSVGIGQISSEVPQNLSASRPQDRQFILSSKKLLLSDSGFYLCAWSADGQAYYGYTFGSGTRLTVV.

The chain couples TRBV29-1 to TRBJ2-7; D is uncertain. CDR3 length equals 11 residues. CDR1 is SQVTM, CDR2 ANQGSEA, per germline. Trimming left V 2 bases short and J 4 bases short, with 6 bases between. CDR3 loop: CSVEMAYEQYF. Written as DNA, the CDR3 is TGCAGCGTTGAAATGGCATACGAGCAGTACTTC.

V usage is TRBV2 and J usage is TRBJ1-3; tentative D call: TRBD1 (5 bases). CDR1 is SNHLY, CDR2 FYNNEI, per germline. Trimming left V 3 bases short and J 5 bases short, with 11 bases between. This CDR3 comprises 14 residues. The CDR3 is CASSEGGSRNTIYF. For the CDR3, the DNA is TGTGCCAGCAGTGAGGGGGGTTCCAGAAACACCATATATTTT.

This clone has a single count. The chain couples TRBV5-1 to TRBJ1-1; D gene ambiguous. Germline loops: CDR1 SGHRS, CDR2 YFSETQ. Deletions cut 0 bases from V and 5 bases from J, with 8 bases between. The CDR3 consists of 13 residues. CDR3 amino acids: CASSLASLTEAFF. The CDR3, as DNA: TGCGCCAGCAGCTTGGCCAGCTTAACTGAAGCTTTCTTT.

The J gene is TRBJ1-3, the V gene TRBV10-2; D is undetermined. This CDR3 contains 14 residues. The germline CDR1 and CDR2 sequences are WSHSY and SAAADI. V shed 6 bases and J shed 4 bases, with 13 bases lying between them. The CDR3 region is CASSSRVEGNTIYF. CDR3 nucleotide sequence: TGCGCCAGCAGCAGCCGGGTGGAGGGAAACACCATATATTTT.

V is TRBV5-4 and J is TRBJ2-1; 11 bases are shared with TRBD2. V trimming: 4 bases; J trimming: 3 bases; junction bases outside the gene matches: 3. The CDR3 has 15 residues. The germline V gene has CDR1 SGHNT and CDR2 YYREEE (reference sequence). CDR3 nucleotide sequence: TGTGCCAGCAGCCCCGGGACTAGCGGCTACAATGAGCAGTTCTTC. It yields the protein CASSPGTSGYNEQFF.